Presented here are 8 T cell receptor beta chains from one specimen sequenced in a study of blood T cell repertoires in COVID-19. TCRdb keeps only in-frame clones here, not all; method: immunoSEQ multiplex PCR. Of 130,000 or so clones detected, about 85% appear once; the ten largest clones hold around 1.4%. Sequencing was performed on peripheral blood. These receptors were obtained from a human donor in a cohort sampled during active COVID-19.

The chain links TRBV6-2 or TRBV6-3 to TRBJ2-4, with 10 nucleotides matching TRBD2. Germline values: CDR1 MNHEY, CDR2 SVGEGT. This CDR3 comprises 16 residues. The junction had 8 bases not matched to a gene; V was cut back by 2 bases and J by 7 bases. CDR3 loop: CASSYPPSGSRNIQYF. Written as DNA, the CDR3 is TGTGCCAGCAGTTACCCCCCTAGCGGGAGTCGGAACATTCAGTACTTC.

The J gene is TRBJ1-5, the V gene TRBV27; a possible D gene is TRBD1 (5 bases). From germline, CDR1 is MNHEY and CDR2 SMNVEV (reference sequence). V was shortened by 2 bases and J by 10 bases, with 15 bases between the two germline ends. The CDR3 sequence is 14 residues long. The CDR3 DNA follows: TGTGCCAGCAGTTTAAACCGGGGGGGGATCCCCCAGCATTTT. This translates into CASSLNRGGIPQHF.

This rearrangement joins TRBV7-2 to TRBJ2-1; maybe TRBD2 (6 bases). Germline values: CDR1 SGHTA, CDR2 FQGNSA. With 2 bases removed from V and 5 bases from J, the gap between germline ends came to 16 bases. CDR3 size: 16 residues. For the CDR3, the DNA is TGTGCCAGCAGCTTACAGGCAGGGAGGATTAACAATGAGCAGTTCTTC. Translating it yields CASSLQAGRINNEQFF.

J is TRBJ2-5 and V is TRBV29-1, with D perhaps TRBD2 (7 bases). Trimming shortened V by 3 bases and J by 6 bases, and 11 bases separated the two germline ends. The germline V gene has CDR1 SQVTM and CDR2 ANQGSEA. CDR3 length: 12 residues. The CDR3 spells CSVDWGGQTQYF. In DNA, the CDR3 is TGCAGCGTTGACTGGGGGGGGCAGACCCAGTACTTC.

V and J are TRBV7-9 and TRBJ2-7; 7 nucleotides match TRBD2. J lost 4 bases, V lost 5 bases, and 2 bases had no gene match. CDR1 is SEHNR, CDR2 FQNEAQ, per germline (reference sequence). The CDR3 totals 12 residues. The CDR3 sequence is CASSQGLYEQYF. The CDR3 bases are TGTGCCAGCAGCCAGGGACTATACGAGCAGTACTTC.

CDR3 in amino acids: CSVELPGRAGHGYTF. The DNA for the CDR3 is TGCAGCGTTGAACTACCCGGGCGGGCTGGCCATGGCTACACCTTC. This chain connects TRBV29-1 to TRBJ1-2; no definite D call. Germline CDR1 reads SQVTM; CDR2 reads ANQGSEA. Trimming left V 2 bases short and J 6 bases short, with 19 bases between. The CDR3 spans 15 residues.

The chain has TRBV6-5 and TRBJ1-2; 7 positions agree with TRBD1. With V trimmed by 6 bases and J by 7 bases, 14 bases remained unmatched. The CDR3 covers 15 residues. Germline CDR1 MNHEY, CDR2 SVGAGI. CDR3 DNA sequence: TGTGCCAGCAGCGAGACCACCGACAGGGCGGGTGGCTACACCTTC. Translating gives CASSETTDRAGGYTF.

This clone has only one observation. The chain has TRBV11-2 and TRBJ2-7; 10 bases line up with TRBD2. CDR1 and CDR2 from the germline V gene are SGHAT and FQNNGV. The junction had 8 bases not matched to a gene; V was cut back by 5 bases and J by 7 bases. This CDR3 spans 14 amino acids. The CDR3 nucleotides are TGTGCCAGCAGCCCCAGGACTAGCGGCTTGGAGCAGTACTTC. Its translation is CASSPRTSGLEQYF.